This T cell receptor (beta chain) came from a study of shared clonotypes between healthy human individuals. Selected positively for CCR7 and CD45RO-negative, naive CD8 cells excluded terminally differentiated effector memory CD45RA+ cells. The data were produced by immunoSEQ multiplex PCR, yet TCRdb's version contains in-frame clones alone and is incomplete. The sample lists nearly 600,000 clones, 95% occurring once. With 7 bases removed from V and 8 bases from J, the gap between germline ends came to 23 bases. The CDR3 is 15 residues long. Germline V gene lookup returns CDR1 SSHAT and CDR2 FNYEAQ (reference sequence). Comment on this clone: The antigen remains undetermined.

General study points: Generally, naive subsets (rather than memory subsets) showed larger estimated richness.

The specimen was naive CD8+ T cells sorted from blood. This rearrangement joins TRBV7-7 to TRBJ1-1, with D maybe TRBD1 (6 bases). The clonotype originates from a woman aged 25 to 39 in good health. In nucleotides, the CDR3 is TGTGCCAGCACCGACACCCCTAACAGGGCAAACGAAGCTTTCTTT. It yields the protein CASTDTPNRANEAFF.